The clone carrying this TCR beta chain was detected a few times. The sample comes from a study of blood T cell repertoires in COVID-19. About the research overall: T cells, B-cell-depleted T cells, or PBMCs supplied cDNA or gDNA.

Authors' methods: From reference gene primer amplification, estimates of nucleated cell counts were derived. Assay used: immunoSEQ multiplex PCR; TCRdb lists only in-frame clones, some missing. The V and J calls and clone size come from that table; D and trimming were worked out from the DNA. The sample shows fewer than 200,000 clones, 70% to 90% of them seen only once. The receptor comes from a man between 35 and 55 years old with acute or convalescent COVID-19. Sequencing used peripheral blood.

CDR3 loop: CASSELGTGNYGYTF. The DNA of the CDR3 is TGCGCCAGCAGTGAATTGGGGACAGGGAACTATGGCTACACCTTC. The chain links TRBV10-2 to TRBJ1-2; 9 bases match TRBD1. This CDR3 region has 15 residues. V shed 3 bases and J 2 bases; nucleotides not matched to a gene: 4. The germline CDR1 and CDR2 sequences are WSHSY and SAAADI.